The 14 T cell receptor beta chains below were found in one sample sequenced in a study of T cell responses to AZD1222 COVID-19 vaccine. The repertoire was sequenced with immunoSEQ multiplex PCR; TCRdb's copy has only in-frame clones and lacks some. The sample has 100,000 or so clones, about 86% seen once. The sequences come from peripheral blood, collected on day 0 of AZD1222 vaccination. The receptor source for this set is an adult in good health.

The chain couples TRBV7-8 to TRBJ2-7; TRBD2 matches 14 bases. This CDR3 is 18 amino acids long. CDR1 and CDR2 (germline): SGHVS, FQNEAQ. Trimming at V came to 5 bases and at J to 6 bases, leaving 15 bases not matched to a gene. DNA of the CDR3: TGTGCCAGCAGCCTGACTAGCGGGGGGGTCGGCGACCCCGGCGAGCAGTACTTC. It encodes CASSLTSGGVGDPGEQYF.

The chain carries TRBV2 and TRBJ1-4; D is uncertain. The CDR3 covers 13 residues. Germline V gives CDR1 SNHLY, CDR2 FYNNEI. The V end lost 3 bases, the J end lost 8 bases, and 10 bases lay between the germline ends. The CDR3 reads CASSDQWFEKLFF. Here the CDR3 DNA reads TGTGCCAGCAGTGATCAATGGTTCGAAAAACTGTTTTTT.

This rearrangement joins TRBV5-1 to TRBJ1-5; a possible D gene is TRBD1 (6 bases). CDR3 size: 14 residues. V dropped 4 bases and J dropped 10 bases, with 18 bases sitting between them. The V gene's germline CDR1 is SGHRS and CDR2 YFSETQ. CDR3 DNA: TGCGCCAGCAGCGGAGGGGACAAGGGATCACCCCAGCATTTT. This gives the protein CASSGGDKGSPQHF.

The chain recombines TRBV5-8 with TRBJ2-1; TRBD2 is a possible D gene (6 bases). V was pared by 0 bases and J by 6 bases, with 13 bases between. Germline loops: CDR1 SGHTS, CDR2 YDEGEE. This CDR3 has 15 residues. The chain's CDR3 is CASSLGAGLANEQFF. CDR3 nucleotide sequence: TGTGCCAGCAGCTTGGGGGCGGGGCTAGCCAATGAGCAGTTCTTC.

This chain links TRBV18 with TRBJ1-2; D remains ambiguous. The CDR3 runs 11 residues. Per germline, CDR1 KGHSH and CDR2 LQKENI. V was trimmed by 2 bases and J by 5 bases, leaving 3 bases between them. Here the CDR3 DNA reads TGTGCCAGCTCACCAGATTATGGCTACACCTTC. Protein product: CASSPDYGYTF.

This chain joins TRBV19 and TRBJ1-3, with D unclear. The CDR3 contains 15 residues. With 3 bases removed from V and 0 bases from J, the gap between germline ends came to 9 bases. In germline, CDR1 is LNHDA, CDR2 SQIVND (reference sequence). CDR3 amino acids: CASSMVVSSGNTIYF. CDR3 sequence (DNA): TGTGCCAGTAGTATGGTCGTTAGCTCTGGAAACACCATATATTTT.

The chain is built from TRBV27 and TRBJ1-1, with D uncertain. V lost 1 base and J 4 bases, leaving 16 bases between the germline ends. This CDR3 is 16 amino acids long. The germline CDR1 and CDR2 sequences are MNHEY and SMNVEV (reference sequence). CDR3 protein: CASSLYQRGRVTEAFF. CDR3 nucleotide sequence: TGTGCCAGCAGTTTATATCAACGGGGAAGGGTCACTGAAGCTTTCTTT.

J is TRBJ2-5 and V is TRBV5-1; possibly TRBD1 or TRBD2 for D (5 bases each). The CDR3 has 15 amino acids. Germline-derived CDR1 and CDR2 are SGHRS and YFSETQ. The V end lost 0 bases, the J end lost 4 bases, and 13 bases lay between the germline ends. CDR3 nucleotides: TGCGCCAGCAGCTTGGGAGGACCGAGGGGAGAGACCCAGTACTTC. Residues: CASSLGGPRGETQYF. Combining the CDR3 with reference TRBV5-1 and TRBJ2-5 gives the whole variable domain KAGVTQTPRYLIKTRGQQVTLSCSPISGHRSVSWYQQTPGQGLQFLFEYFSETQRNKGNFPGRFSGRQFSNSRSEMNVSTLELGDSALYLCASSLGGPRGETQYFGPGTRLLVL.

The chain joins TRBV5-1 to TRBJ2-1; D might be TRBD2 (5 bases). The CDR3 consists of 15 residues. V was trimmed by 0 bases and J by 7 bases, leaving 14 bases between them. Germline V gene sequence: CDR1 SGHRS, CDR2 YFSETQ. The CDR3 region has the DNA TGCGCCAGCAGCTTGGGGGCGGCTAGCACGAATGAGCAGTTCTTC. It is translated as CASSLGAASTNEQFF.

The genes are TRBV6-5 and TRBJ1-1; 9 positions match TRBD1. Looked up from germline, CDR1 is MNHEY and CDR2 is SVGAGI. Trimming took 6 bases from V and 2 from J; bases not matched to a gene: 7. The CDR3 consists of 15 residues. The CDR3: CASSHPTGGNTEAFF. CDR3 nucleotide sequence: TGTGCCAGCAGCCACCCTACAGGGGGCAACACTGAAGCTTTCTTT.

The gene calls are TRBV6-5 and TRBJ2-7; D is ambiguous. The CDR3 consists of 12 residues. Germline V gives CDR1 MNHEY, CDR2 SVGAGI. V was clipped by 7 bases and J by 5 bases, with 12 bases between them. CDR3 nucleotides: TGTGCCAGCACTTGGGTCAACAACGAGCAGTACTTC. Amino acids: CASTWVNNEQYF.

The chain combines TRBV3-1 (or the pseudogene TRBV3-2) with TRBJ2-7; a possible D gene is TRBD1 (5 bases). CDR1 and CDR2 (germline): LGHDT, YNNKEL (reference sequence). This CDR3 region has 14 residues. Trimming left V 1 base short and J 3 bases short, with 10 bases between. CDR3 sequence reads: CASSQGGSLYEQYF. The CDR3 DNA sequence: TGTGCCAGCAGCCAAGGGGGCAGCCTCTACGAGCAGTACTTC.

The genes are TRBV18 and TRBJ2-5; D tentatively fits TRBD1 or TRBD2 (5 bases each). This CDR3 contains 16 residues. Germline-derived CDR1 and CDR2 are KGHSH and LQKENI. V gave up 0 bases and J gave up 4 bases, with 15 bases separating them. The CDR3 reads CASSPPGTHGGETQYF. The CDR3 bases are TGTGCCAGCTCACCACCGGGGACCCACGGAGGAGAGACCCAGTACTTC.

The chain uses TRBV18 and TRBJ2-1; no definite D call. V gave up 0 bases and J gave up 0 bases, with 12 bases separating them. Germline values: CDR1 KGHSH, CDR2 LQKENI. CDR3 length: 17 residues. The DNA of the CDR3 is TGTGCCAGCTCACCACCGAGCAAGACAATCTCCTACAATGAGCAGTTCTTC. It encodes CASSPPSKTISYNEQFF.